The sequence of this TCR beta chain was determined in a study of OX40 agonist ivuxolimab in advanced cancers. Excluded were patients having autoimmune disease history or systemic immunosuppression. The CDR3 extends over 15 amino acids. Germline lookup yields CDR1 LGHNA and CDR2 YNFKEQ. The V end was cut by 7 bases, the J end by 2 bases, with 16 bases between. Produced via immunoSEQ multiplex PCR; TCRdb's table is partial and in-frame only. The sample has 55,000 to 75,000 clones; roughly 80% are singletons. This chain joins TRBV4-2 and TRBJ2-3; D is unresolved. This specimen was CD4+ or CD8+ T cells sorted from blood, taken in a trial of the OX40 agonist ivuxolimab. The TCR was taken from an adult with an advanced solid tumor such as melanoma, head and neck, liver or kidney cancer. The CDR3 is CASTGFSVITDTQYF. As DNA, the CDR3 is TGTGCCAGCACCGGCTTTTCAGTTATCACAGATACGCAGTATTTT.